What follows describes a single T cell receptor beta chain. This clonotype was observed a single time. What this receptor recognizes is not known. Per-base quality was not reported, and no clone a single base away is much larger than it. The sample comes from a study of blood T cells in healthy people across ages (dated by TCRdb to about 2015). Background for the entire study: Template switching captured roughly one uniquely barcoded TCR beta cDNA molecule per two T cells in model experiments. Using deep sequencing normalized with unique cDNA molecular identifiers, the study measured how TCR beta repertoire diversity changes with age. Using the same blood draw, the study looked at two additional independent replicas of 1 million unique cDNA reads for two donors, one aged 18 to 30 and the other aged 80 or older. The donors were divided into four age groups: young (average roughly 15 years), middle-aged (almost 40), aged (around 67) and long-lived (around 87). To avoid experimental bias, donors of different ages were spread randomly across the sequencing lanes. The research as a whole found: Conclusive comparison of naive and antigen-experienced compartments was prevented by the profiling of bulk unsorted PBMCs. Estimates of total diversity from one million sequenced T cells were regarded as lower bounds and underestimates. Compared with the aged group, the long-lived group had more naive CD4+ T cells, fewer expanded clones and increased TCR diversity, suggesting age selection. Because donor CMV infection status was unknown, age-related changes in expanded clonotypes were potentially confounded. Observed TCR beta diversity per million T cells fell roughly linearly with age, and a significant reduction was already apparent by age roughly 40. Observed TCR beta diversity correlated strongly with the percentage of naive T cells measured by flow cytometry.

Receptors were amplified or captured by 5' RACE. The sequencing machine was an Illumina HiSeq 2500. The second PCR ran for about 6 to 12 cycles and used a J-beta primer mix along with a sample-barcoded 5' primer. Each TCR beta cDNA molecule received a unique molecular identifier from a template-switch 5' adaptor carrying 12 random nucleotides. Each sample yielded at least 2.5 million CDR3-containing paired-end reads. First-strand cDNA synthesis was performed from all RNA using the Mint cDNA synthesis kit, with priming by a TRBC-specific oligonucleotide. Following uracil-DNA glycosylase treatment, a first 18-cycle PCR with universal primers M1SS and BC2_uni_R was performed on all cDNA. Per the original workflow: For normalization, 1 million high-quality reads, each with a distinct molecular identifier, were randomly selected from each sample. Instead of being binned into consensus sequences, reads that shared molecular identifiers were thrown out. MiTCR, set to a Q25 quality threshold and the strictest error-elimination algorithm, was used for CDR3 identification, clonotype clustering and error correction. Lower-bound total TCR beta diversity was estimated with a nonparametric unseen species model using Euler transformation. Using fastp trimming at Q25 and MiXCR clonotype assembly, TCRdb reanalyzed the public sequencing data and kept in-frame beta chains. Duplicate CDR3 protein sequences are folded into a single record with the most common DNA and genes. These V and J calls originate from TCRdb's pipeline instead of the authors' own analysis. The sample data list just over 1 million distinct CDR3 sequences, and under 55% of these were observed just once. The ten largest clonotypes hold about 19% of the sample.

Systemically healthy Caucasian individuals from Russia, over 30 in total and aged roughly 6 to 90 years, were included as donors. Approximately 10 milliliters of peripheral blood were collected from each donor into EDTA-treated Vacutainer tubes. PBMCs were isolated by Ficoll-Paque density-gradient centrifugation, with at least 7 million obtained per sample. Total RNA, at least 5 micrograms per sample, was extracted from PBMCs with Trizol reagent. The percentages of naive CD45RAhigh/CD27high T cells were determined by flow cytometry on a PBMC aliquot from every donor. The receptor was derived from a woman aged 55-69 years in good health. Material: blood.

The CDR3 loop reads CASSVGRTLSYEQYF. The DNA sequence is TGTGCCAGCAGTGTGGGCAGGACCCTCTCCTACGAGCAGTACTTC. Recombination joined TRBV6-5 with TRBJ2-7; the D gene lacks a confident call. Trimming at the junction amounts to 5 bases on V and 0 bases on J, and the germline ends lie 14 bases apart. There are 15 amino acids in the CDR3, from cysteine to phenylalanine inclusive. The read is trimmed to its CDR3 DNA, 45 bases read in frame from base 1. Taken from the germline V gene, the CDR1 and CDR2 loops are MNHEY and SVGAGI.